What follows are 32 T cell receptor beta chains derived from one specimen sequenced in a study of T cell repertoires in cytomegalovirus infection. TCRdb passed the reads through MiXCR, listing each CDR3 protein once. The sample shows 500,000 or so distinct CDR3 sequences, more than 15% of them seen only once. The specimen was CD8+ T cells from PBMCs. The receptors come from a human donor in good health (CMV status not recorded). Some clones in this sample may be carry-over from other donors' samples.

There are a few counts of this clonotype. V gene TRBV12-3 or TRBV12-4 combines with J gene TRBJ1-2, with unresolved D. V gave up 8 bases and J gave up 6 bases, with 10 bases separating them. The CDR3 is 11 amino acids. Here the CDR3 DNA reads TGTGCCAGCCGCCGGTCGGATGGCTACACCTTC. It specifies CASRRSDGYTF.

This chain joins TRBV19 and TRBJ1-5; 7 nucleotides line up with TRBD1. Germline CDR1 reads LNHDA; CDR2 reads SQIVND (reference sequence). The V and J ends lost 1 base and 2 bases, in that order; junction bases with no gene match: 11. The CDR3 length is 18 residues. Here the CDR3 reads CASSIGWTGSYGNQPQHF. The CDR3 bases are TGTGCCAGTAGTATAGGGTGGACAGGATCCTATGGCAATCAGCCCCAGCATTTT.

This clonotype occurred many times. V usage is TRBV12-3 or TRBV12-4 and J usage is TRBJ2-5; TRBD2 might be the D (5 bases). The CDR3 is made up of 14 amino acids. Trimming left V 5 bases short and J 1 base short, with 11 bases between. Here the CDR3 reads CASSPRRGQETQYF. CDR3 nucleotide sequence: TGTGCCAGCAGTCCTCGTCGGGGCCAAGAGACCCAGTACTTC.

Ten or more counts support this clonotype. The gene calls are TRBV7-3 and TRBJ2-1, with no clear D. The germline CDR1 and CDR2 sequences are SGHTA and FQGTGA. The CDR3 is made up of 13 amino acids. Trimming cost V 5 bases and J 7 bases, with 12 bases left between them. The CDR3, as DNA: TGTGCCAGCAGCATTATTCCCCCGAATGAGCAGTTCTTC. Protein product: CASSIIPPNEQFF.

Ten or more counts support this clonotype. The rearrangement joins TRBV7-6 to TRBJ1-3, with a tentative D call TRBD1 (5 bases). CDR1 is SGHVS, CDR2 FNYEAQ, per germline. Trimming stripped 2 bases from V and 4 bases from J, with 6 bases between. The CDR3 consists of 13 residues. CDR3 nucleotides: TGTGCCAGCAGCTTAAGACAGGGAAACACCATATATTTT. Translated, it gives CASSLRQGNTIYF.

Here the CDR3 DNA reads TGTGCCAGCAGCTCAGGACAAATCGAAGCTTTCTTT. It encodes CASSSGQIEAFF. J is TRBJ1-1 and V is TRBV5-6, with a tentative D call TRBD1 (5 bases). Germline-derived CDR1 and CDR2 are SGHDT and YYEEEE. Trimming stripped 3 bases from V and 8 bases from J, with 11 bases between. CDR3 size: 12 residues. The full variable domain, in which reference TRBV5-6 and TRBJ1-1 provide the parts outside the CDR3, is DAGVTQSPTHLIKTRGQQVTLRCSPKSGHDTVSWYQQALGQGPQFIFQYYEEEERQRGNFPDRFSGHQFPNYSSELNVNALLLGDSALYLCASSSGQIEAFFGQGTRLTVV.

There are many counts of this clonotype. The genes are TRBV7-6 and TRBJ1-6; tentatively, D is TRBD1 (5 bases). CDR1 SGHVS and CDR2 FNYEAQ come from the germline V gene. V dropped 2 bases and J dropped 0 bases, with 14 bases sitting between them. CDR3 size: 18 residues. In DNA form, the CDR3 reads TGTGCCAGCAGCTTATGGGGCGGGGATAGCTCCTATAATTCACCCCTCCACTTT. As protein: CASSLWGGDSSYNSPLHF. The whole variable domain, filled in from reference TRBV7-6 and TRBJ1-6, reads GAGVSQSPRYKVTKRGQDVALRCDPISGHVSLYWYRQALGQGPEFLTYFNYEAQQDKSGLPNDRFSAERPEGSISTLTIQRTEQRDSAMYRCASSLWGGDSSYNSPLHFGNGTRLTVT.

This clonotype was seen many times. The CDR3 region has the DNA TGCAGCGGATCGGGACACGCTGAAAAACTGTTTTTT. It codes for CSGSGHAEKLFF. The chain uses TRBV29-1 and TRBJ1-4; D is perhaps TRBD1 (6 bases). V lost 7 bases, J lost 7 bases, and 13 bases lay in between. Germline V gives CDR1 SQVTM, CDR2 ANQGSEA. The CDR3 is made up of 12 amino acids.

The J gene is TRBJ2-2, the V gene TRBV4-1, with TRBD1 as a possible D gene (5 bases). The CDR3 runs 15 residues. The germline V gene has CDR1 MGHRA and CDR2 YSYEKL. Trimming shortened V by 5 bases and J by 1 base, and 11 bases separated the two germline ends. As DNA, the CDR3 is TGCGCCAGCAGCTGGGGCAGCTTGAACACCGGGGAGCTGTTTTTT. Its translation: CASSWGSLNTGELFF.

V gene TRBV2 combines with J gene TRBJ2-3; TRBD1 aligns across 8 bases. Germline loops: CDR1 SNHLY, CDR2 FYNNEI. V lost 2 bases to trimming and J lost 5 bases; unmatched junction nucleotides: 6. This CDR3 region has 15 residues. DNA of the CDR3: TGTGCCAGCAGTGAAAGTGGCAGGGGGCTAGATACGCAGTATTTT. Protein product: CASSESGRGLDTQYF. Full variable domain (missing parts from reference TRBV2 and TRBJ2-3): EPEVTQTPSHQVTQMGQEVILRCVPISNHLYFYWYRQILGQKVEFLVSFYNNEISEKSEIFDDQFSVERPDGSNFTLKIRSTKLEDSAMYFCASSESGRGLDTQYFGPGTRLTVL.

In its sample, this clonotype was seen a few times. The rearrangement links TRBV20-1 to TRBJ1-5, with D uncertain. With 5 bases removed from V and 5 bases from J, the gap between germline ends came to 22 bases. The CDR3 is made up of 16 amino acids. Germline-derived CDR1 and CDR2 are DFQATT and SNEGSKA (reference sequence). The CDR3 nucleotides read TGCAGTGCTGGAAGCTCGGGAACCCCCACATATCAGCCCCAGCATTTT. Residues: CSAGSSGTPTYQPQHF.

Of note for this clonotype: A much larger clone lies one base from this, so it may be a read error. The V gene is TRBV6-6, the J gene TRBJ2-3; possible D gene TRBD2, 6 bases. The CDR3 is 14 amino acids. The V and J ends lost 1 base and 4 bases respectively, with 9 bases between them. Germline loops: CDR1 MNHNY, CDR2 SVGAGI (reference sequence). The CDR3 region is CASSYFSSADTQYF. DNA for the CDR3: TGTGCCAGCAGTTACTTCTCTAGCGCAGATACGCAGTATTTT.

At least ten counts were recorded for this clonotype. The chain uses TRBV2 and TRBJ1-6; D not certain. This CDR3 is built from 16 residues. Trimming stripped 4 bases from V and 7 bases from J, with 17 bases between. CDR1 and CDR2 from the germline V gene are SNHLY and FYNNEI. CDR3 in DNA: TGTGCCAGCAGTGGTGGAGGGCGAGGGCGGAATTCACCCCTCCACTTT. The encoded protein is CASSGGGRGRNSPLHF.

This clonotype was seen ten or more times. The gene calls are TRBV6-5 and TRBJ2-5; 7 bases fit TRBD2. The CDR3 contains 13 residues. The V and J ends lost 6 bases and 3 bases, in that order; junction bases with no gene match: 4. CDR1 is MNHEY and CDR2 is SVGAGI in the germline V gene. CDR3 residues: CASSLRGEETQYF. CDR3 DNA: TGTGCCAGCAGCCTCCGGGGGGAAGAGACCCAGTACTTC.

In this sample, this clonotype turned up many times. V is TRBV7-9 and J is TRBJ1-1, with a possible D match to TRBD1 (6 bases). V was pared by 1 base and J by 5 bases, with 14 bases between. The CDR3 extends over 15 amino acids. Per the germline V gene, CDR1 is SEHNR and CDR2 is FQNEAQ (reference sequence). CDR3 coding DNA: TGTGCCAGCAGCTTAGTGGGCCAGGGGAATACTGAAGCTTTCTTT. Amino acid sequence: CASSLVGQGNTEAFF.

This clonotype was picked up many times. In DNA form, the CDR3 reads TGTGCCAGCAGCTCCTCAGGAGTTGGGCCCACAGATACGCAGTATTTT. Its protein is CASSSSGVGPTDTQYF. V usage is TRBV7-9 and J usage is TRBJ2-3; D remains unclear. Germline V CDR1 and CDR2: SEHNR, FQNEAQ (reference sequence). V lost 4 bases to trimming and J lost 2 bases, with 16 bases between them. The CDR3 extends over 16 amino acids.

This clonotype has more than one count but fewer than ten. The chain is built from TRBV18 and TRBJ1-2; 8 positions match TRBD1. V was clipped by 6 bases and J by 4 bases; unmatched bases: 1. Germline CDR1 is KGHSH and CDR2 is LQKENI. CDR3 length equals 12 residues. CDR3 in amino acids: CASSDRVYGYTF. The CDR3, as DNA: TGTGCCAGCTCGGACAGGGTCTATGGCTACACCTTC.

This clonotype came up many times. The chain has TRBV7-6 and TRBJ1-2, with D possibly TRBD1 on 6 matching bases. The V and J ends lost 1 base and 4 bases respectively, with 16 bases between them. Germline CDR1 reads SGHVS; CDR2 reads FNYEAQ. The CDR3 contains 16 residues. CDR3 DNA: TGTGCCAGCAGCTTAGTCACCGGGGGCGGCATCTATGGCTACACCTTC. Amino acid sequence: CASSLVTGGGIYGYTF.

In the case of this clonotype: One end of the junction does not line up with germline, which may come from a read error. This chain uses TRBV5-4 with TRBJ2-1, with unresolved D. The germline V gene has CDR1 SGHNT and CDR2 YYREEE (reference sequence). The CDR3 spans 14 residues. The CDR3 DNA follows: TGTGTCAGCAGCTTGCGGTTCATGGGTAATGAGCAGTTCTTC. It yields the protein CVSSLRFMGNEQFF.

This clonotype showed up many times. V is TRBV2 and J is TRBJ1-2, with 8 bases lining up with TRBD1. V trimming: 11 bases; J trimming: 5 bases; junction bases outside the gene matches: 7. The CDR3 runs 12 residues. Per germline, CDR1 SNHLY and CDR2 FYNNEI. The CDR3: CAAQTGVYGYTF. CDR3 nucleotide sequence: TGTGCCGCGCAGACAGGGGTATATGGCTACACCTTC.

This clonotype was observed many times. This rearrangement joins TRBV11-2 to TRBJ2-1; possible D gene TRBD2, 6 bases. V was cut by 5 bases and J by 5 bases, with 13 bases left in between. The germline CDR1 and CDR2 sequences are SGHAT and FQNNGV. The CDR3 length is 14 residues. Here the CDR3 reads CASSPGAGHNEQFF. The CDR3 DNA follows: TGTGCCAGCAGCCCCGGAGCGGGCCACAATGAGCAGTTCTTC.

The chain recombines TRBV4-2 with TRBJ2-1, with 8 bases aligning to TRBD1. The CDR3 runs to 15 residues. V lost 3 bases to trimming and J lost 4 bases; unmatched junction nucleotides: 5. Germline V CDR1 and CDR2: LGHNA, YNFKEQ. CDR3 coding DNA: TGTGCCAGCAGCCAGGGGACAGGAGTATACAATGAGCAGTTCTTC. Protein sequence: CASSQGTGVYNEQFF.

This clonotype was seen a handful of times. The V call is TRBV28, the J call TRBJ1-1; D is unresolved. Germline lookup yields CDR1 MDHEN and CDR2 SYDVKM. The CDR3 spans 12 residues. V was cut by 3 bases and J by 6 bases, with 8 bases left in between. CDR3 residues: CASSFLGAEAFF. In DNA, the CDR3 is TGTGCCAGCAGTTTTCTGGGTGCTGAAGCTTTCTTT. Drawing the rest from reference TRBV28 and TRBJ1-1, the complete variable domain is DVKVTQSSRYLVKRTGEKVFLECVQDMDHENMFWYRQDPGLGLRLIYFSYDVKMKEKGDIPEGYSVSREKKERFSLILESASTNQTSMYLCASSFLGAEAFFGQGTRLTVV.

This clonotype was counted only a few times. The CDR3 sequence is CASSPRTLISYEQYF. For the CDR3, the DNA is TGTGCCAGCAGTCCCAGGACCCTGATCAGCTACGAGCAGTACTTC. The J gene is TRBJ2-7, the V gene TRBV28, with no clear D. The CDR3 has 15 residues. Germline CDR1 MDHEN, CDR2 SYDVKM. Trimming took 5 bases from V and 3 from J, leaving 17 bases between them.

DNA for the CDR3: TGCGCCAGCAGCCAAGATCCGCGGGGGGACCAAGAGACCCAGTACTTC. Its translation: CASSQDPRGDQETQYF. The chain carries TRBV4-1 and TRBJ2-5; 8 nucleotides agree with TRBD2. Trimming at V came to 0 bases and at J to 0 bases, leaving 3 bases not matched to a gene. The CDR3 is 16 amino acids. Germline V CDR1 and CDR2: MGHRA, YSYEKL.

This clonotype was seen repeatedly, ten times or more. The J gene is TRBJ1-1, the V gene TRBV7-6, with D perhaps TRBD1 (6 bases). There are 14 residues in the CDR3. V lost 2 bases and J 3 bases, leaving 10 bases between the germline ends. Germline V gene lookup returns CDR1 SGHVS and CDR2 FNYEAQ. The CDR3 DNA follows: TGTGCCAGCAGCTTAACGTACAGGGACACTGAAGCTTTCTTT. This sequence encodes CASSLTYRDTEAFF. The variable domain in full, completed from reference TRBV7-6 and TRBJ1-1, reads GAGVSQSPRYKVTKRGQDVALRCDPISGHVSLYWYRQALGQGPEFLTYFNYEAQQDKSGLPNDRFSAERPEGSISTLTIQRTEQRDSAMYRCASSLTYRDTEAFFGQGTRLTVV.

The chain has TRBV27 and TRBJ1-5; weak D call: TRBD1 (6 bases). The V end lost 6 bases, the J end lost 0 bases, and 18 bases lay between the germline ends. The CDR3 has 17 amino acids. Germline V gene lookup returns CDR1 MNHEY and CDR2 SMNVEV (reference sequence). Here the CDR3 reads CASRGRGGPYSNQPQHF. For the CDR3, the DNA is TGTGCCAGCAGGGGGAGAGGGGGTCCTTATAGCAATCAGCCCCAGCATTTT.

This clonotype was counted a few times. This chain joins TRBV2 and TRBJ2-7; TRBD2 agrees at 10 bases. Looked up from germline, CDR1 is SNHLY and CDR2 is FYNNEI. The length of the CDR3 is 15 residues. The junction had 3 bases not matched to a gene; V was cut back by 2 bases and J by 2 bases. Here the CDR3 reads CASSERLAGAYEQYF. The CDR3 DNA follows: TGTGCCAGCAGTGAACGGCTAGCGGGAGCCTACGAGCAGTACTTC.

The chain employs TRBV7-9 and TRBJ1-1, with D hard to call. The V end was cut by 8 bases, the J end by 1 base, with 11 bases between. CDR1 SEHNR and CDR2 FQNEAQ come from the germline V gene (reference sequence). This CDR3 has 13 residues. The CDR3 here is CASLGRQNTEAFF. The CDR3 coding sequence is TGTGCCAGCCTTGGCAGGCAGAACACTGAAGCTTTCTTT.

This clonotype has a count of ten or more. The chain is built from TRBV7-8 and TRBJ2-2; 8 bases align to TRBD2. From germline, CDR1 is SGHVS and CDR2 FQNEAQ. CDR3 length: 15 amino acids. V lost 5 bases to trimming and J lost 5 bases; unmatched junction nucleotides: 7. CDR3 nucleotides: TGTGCCAGCAGCCCACTCAGCGGGGGAACCGGGGAGCTGTTTTTT. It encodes CASSPLSGGTGELFF. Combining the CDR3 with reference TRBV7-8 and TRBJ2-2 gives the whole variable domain GAGVSQSPRYKVAKRGQDVALRCDPISGHVSLFWYQQALGQGPEFLTYFQNEAQLDKSGLPSDRFFAERPEGSVSTLKIQRTQQEDSAVYLCASSPLSGGTGELFFGEGSRLTVL.

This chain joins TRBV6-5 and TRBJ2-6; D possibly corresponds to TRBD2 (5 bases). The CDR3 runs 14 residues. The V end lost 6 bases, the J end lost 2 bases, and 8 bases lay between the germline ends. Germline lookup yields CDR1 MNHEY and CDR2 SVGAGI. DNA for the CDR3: TGTGCCAGCAGAGAGGGAGCTGGGGCCAACGTCCTGACTTTC. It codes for CASREGAGANVLTF.

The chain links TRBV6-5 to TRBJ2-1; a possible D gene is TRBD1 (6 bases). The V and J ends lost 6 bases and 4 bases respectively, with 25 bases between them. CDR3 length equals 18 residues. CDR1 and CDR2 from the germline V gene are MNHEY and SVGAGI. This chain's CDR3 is CASSPSETTRGIYNEQFF. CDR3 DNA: TGTGCCAGCAGCCCCTCAGAAACCACCAGGGGTATTTACAATGAGCAGTTCTTC.